This TCR beta chain was found in a study of blood T cell repertoires in COVID-19 (dated by TCRdb to 2020 to 2021). As for the study more broadly: Samples from collaborators originated in the United States, Italy and Spain and spanned both the acute and convalescent phases of COVID-19. The material from the prospective study consisted of cDNA or gDNA derived from T cells, B-cell-depleted T cells, or PBMCs. The dataset comprised deeply sampled blood TCRbeta repertoires from subjects exposed to, actively infected with, or recovered from COVID-19. The repertoires were released in a freely available public database intended as a resource for research on the immune response to SARS-CoV-2. Samples came from the ongoing ImmuneRACE study (first 160 participants) plus 1,254 subjects from 6 global collaborators. Nearly every sample came with metadata listing a de-identified subject ID, COVID-19 status, age in years and sex. Where available, HLA class I and class II types were obtained from metadata supplied by the sample provider rather than from assay-based typing. Overall study outcomes, separate from this receptor: Clinical and demographic metadata were provided uncurated, with the amount varying by source and participant.

TCRbeta CDR3 regions were amplified from genomic DNA using the immunoSEQ Assay, a bias-controlled multiplex PCR. In the original analysis: The number of nucleated cells in each sample was estimated by amplification of reference gene primers within the assay. Sequence reads were collapsed and filtered to measure the absolute abundance of every unique TCRbeta CDR3 rearrangement. For each sample, productive Simpson clonality was calculated as the square root of Simpson's diversity index across productive rearrangements. TCRdb provides this immuneACCESS table in a form limited to in-frame rearrangements. Some clones are lacking; in checked studies, under half of them reflect an unresolved V gene, and why the rest are absent is not known. V, J and clone size derive from that table, while D and trimming were established from the DNA sequence. Within this sample are tens of thousands of clones, with about 90% of them counted one time only. About 13% of the sample is held by the ten biggest clonotypes.

The collaborating institutions used their own protocols to collect whole blood in K2EDTA tubes. For TCRbeta analysis, collaborators shipped samples in one of three forms: frozen whole blood, isolated PBMCs, or DNA extracted from either of those sample types. About this clone itself: Its antigen is not yet known. No clone much larger than this one lies a single base away; base qualities are absent.

The CDR1 and CDR2 encoded by the germline V gene are SGDLS and YYNGEE. Trimming leaves V shorter by 4 bases and J shorter by 1 base, with the junction holding 3 bases beyond the gene matches. The CDR3 sequence holds 14 residues, the cysteine and phenylalanine included. Solely the CDR3 DNA is kept, with 42 bases framed from the first base. The sequence was collected from a human donor with active COVID-19. The donor label of this sample is uncertain. The rearrangement combines TRBV9 with TRBJ2-3; a stretch of 7 junction bases matches TRBD1. The sequenced sample was peripheral blood. The CDR3 reads as follows: CASSPGQRTDTQYF. The DNA sequence reads TGTGCCAGCAGCCCGGGACAGCGCACAGATACGCAGTATTTT.